This paragraph covers one T cell receptor beta chain sequence. These data are taken from a study of blood T cell repertoires in COVID-19. Overall study context: PBMCs, B-cell-depleted T cells, or T cells were the source of the cDNA or gDNA that made up the material.

This CDR3 comprises 15 residues. The germline V gene has CDR1 SEHNR and CDR2 FQNEAQ (reference sequence). Trimming stripped 1 base from V and 2 bases from J, with 11 bases between. In the original analysis: How many nucleated cells were present was estimated from reference gene primer amplification. Using immunoSEQ multiplex PCR, the repertoire was profiled, and TCRdb retains in-frame clones only, with some absent. For V, J and clone size, that table is used; D and trimming come from the DNA. Found here are 200,000 to 250,000 clones, more than 80% of them singletons; the top ten hold 0.95% to 1.5%. Material: peripheral blood. This sequence was found in a woman aged 25 to 39 with COVID-19, enrolled during active disease. This chain links TRBV7-9 with TRBJ1-2, with D possibly being TRBD1 (5 bases). The CDR3 DNA reads TGTGCCAGCAGCTTAGATGGGGCATCGAACTATGGCTACACCTTC. Its protein product is CASSLDGASNYGYTF.